This T cell receptor beta chain was profiled in a study of cytomegalovirus exposure and HLA in healthy donors. General study points: Researchers catalogued about 150 TCR beta chains as cytomegalovirus-associated.

Trimming removed 7 bases from V and 4 bases from J, with 13 bases in between. Germline assignment: CDR1 SGHVS and CDR2 FQNEAQ. The CDR3 length is 13 residues. This clone showed up just a few times. Its antigen is unidentified. PCR involved 60 Vbeta and 13 Jbeta primers. The protocol was immunoSEQ multiplex PCR, while the TCRdb copy is restricted to in-frame clones and leaves out a portion. The data contain about 180,000 clones, more than 75% of them singletons. The V call is TRBV7-8, the J call TRBJ2-5; D perhaps matches TRBD1 (5 bases). This receptor was taken from a woman in her thirties in good health and CMV-seropositive. Sequencing used PBMCs. The CDR3 bases are TGTGCCAGCACCCCCCCAGGGCTAGAGACCCAGTACTTC. Its protein product is CASTPPGLETQYF.